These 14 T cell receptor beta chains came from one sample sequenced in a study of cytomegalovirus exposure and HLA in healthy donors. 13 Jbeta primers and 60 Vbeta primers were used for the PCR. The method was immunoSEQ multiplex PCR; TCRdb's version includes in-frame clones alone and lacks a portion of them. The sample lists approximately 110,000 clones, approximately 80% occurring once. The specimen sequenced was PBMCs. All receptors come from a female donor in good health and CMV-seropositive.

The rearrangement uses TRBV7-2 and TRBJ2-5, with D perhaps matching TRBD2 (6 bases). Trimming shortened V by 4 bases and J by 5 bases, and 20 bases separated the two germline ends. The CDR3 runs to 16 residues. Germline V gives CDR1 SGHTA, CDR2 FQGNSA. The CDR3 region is CASSSFSEGPRETQYF. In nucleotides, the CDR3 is TGTGCCAGCAGCTCATTCTCGGAGGGCCCTCGGGAGACCCAGTACTTC.

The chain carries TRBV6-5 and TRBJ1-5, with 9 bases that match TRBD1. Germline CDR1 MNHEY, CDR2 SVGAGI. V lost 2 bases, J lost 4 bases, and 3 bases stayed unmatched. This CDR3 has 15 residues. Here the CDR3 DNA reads TGTGCCAGCAGTTACGACAGGGGGGGGAATCAGCCCCAGCATTTT. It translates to CASSYDRGGNQPQHF.

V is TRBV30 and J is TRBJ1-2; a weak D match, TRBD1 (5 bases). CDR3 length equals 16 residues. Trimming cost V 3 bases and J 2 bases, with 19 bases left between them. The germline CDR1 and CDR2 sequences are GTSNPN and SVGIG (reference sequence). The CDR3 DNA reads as TGTGCCTGGAGCGCGAAGAGTTACCGGGGGAACTATGGCTACACCTTC. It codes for CAWSAKSYRGNYGYTF.

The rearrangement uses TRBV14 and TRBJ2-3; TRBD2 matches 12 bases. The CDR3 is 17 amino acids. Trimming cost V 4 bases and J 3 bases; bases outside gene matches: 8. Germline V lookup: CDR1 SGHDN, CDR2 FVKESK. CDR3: CASSLTRTSGKTDTQYF. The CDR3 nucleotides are TGTGCCAGCAGCCTTACTAGGACTAGCGGGAAGACAGATACGCAGTATTTT. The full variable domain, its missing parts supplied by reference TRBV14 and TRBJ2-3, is EAGVTQFPSHSVIEKGQTVTLRCDPISGHDNLYWYRRVMGKEIKFLLHFVKESKQDESGMPNNRFLAERTGGTYSTLKVQPAELEDSGVYFCASSLTRTSGKTDTQYFGPGTRLTVL.

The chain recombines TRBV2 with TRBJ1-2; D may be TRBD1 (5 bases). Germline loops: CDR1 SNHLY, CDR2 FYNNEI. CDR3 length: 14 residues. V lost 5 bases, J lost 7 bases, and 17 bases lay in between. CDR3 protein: CASSLSKGIGGYTF. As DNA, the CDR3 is TGTGCCAGCAGTTTAAGCAAGGGGATAGGTGGCTACACCTTC.

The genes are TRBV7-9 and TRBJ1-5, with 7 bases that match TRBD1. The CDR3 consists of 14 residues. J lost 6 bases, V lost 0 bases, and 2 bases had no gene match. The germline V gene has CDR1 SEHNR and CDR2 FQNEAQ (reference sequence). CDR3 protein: CASSLAAGGQPQHF. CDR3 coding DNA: TGTGCCAGCAGCTTAGCGGCAGGGGGTCAGCCCCAGCATTTT.

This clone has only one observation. The CDR3 loop is CASSRDRVSAGELFF. DNA of the CDR3: TGTGCCAGCAGCCGGGACAGGGTTTCCGCCGGGGAGCTGTTTTTT. The chain carries TRBV6-5 and TRBJ2-2; TRBD1 aligns across 9 bases. Germline V gene lookup returns CDR1 MNHEY and CDR2 SVGAGI. The CDR3 totals 15 residues. V dropped 6 bases and J dropped 6; count of bases not matched to a gene: 8.

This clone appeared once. The CDR3, as DNA: TGCGCCAGCAGCATCCGGGACAGAACCGGGGAGCTGTTTTTT. Translating it yields CASSIRDRTGELFF. The chain uses TRBV5-1 and TRBJ2-2; 7 nucleotides match TRBD1. Looked up from germline, CDR1 is SGHRS and CDR2 is YFSETQ. Unmatched junction bases numbered 5, after V lost 4 bases and J lost 5 bases. This CDR3 contains 14 residues. Filled out from reference TRBV5-1 and TRBJ2-2, the complete variable domain reads KAGVTQTPRYLIKTRGQQVTLSCSPISGHRSVSWYQQTPGQGLQFLFEYFSETQRNKGNFPGRFSGRQFSNSRSEMNVSTLELGDSALYLCASSIRDRTGELFFGEGSRLTVL.

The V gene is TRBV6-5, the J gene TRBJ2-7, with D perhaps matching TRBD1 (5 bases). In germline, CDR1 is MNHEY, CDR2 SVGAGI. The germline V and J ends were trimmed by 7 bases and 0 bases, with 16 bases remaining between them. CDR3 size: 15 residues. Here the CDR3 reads CASTPLRGLSYEQYF. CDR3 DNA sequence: TGTGCCAGCACTCCACTTAGGGGTCTCTCCTACGAGCAGTACTTC.

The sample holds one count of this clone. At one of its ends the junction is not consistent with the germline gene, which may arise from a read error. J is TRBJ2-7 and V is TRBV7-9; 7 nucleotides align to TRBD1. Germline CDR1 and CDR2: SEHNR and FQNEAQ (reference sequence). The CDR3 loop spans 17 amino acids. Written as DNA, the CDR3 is TGTTCCAGCAGCCATAAAGTCCCAGGGACAGTTGACTACGAGCAGTACTTC. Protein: CSSSHKVPGTVDYEQYF.

In nucleotides, the CDR3 is TGTGCCAGCAGCTTAAGGAGAGCGGGAGGAAAGGATGAGCAGTACTTC. It encodes CASSLRRAGGKDEQYF. The V call is TRBV11-2, the J call TRBJ2-7; 9 nucleotides line up with TRBD2. The CDR3 spans 16 residues. The junction had 12 bases not matched to a gene; V was cut back by 2 bases and J by 7 bases. CDR1 is SGHAT and CDR2 is FQNNGV in the germline V gene.

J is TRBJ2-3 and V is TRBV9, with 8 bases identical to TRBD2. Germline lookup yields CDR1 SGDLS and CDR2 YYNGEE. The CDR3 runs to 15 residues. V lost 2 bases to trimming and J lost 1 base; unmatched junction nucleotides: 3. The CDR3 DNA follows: TGTGCCAGCAGCGTTGGGGGACTAGGCACAGATACGCAGTATTTT. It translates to CASSVGGLGTDTQYF.

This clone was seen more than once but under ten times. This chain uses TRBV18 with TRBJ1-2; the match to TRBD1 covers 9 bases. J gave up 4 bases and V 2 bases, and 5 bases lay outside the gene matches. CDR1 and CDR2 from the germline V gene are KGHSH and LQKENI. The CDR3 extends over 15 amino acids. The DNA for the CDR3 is TGTGCCAGCTCACCAGCGGGACAGGGAGTCTATGGCTACACCTTC. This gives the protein CASSPAGQGVYGYTF.

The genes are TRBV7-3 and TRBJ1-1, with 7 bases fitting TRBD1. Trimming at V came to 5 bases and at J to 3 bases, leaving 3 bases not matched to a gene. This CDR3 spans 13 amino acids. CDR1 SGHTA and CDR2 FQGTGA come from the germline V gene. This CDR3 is CASSTDRHTEAFF. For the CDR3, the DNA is TGTGCCAGCAGCACGGACAGGCACACTGAAGCTTTCTTT.